The 4 T cell receptor beta chains below were found in one sample sequenced in a study of T cell repertoires in cytomegalovirus infection. TCRdb redid the calling of the reads with MiXCR, one entry per CDR3 protein. There are some 300,000 distinct CDR3 sequences in the sample; roughly an eighth occur only once, and roughly 9.7% lies in the top ten. The sample consisted of PBMCs. The receptors were gathered from a human donor in good health (CMV status not recorded). Some clones in this sample may be carry-over from other donors' samples.

V gene TRBV28 combines with J gene TRBJ1-2, with 7 bases that match TRBD1. Germline assignment: CDR1 MDHEN and CDR2 SYDVKM. With 6 bases clipped from V and 7 bases from J, the junction kept 8 bases outside the gene matches. CDR3 size: 13 residues. CDR3 DNA sequence: TGTGCCAGCAGCCCCCTCGACAGGGCTGGCTACACCTTC. Translation gives CASSPLDRAGYTF.

V usage is TRBV29-1 and J usage is TRBJ2-7; the match to TRBD2 covers 12 bases. The CDR3 is made up of 17 amino acids. The germline CDR1 and CDR2 sequences are SQVTM and ANQGSEA. With 6 bases clipped from V and 5 bases from J, the junction kept 17 bases outside the gene matches. In nucleotides, the CDR3 is TGCAGCGTCTCTCCGGGACTAGCGGGCCCTGGCGTCGACGAGCAGTACTTC. This codes for CSVSPGLAGPGVDEQYF.

The genes are TRBV20-1 and TRBJ1-1; D is ambiguous. CDR3 size: 12 residues. Germline CDR1 and CDR2: DFQATT and SNEGSKA (reference sequence). The V end lost 4 bases, the J end lost 1 base, and 7 bases lay between the germline ends. CDR3 amino acids: CSAKTWNTEAFF. CDR3 DNA sequence: TGCAGTGCTAAAACCTGGAACACTGAAGCTTTCTTT.

In its sample, this clonotype was seen a few times. The chain joins TRBV2 to TRBJ2-1, with D perhaps matching TRBD1 (6 bases). V gave up 6 bases and J gave up 9 bases, with 9 bases separating them. This CDR3 contains 11 residues. Germline V gene data show CDR1 as SNHLY and CDR2 as FYNNEI. The DNA of the CDR3 is TGTGCCAGCAGCGGGACAATTGAGCAGTTCTTC. Protein sequence: CASSGTIEQFF.